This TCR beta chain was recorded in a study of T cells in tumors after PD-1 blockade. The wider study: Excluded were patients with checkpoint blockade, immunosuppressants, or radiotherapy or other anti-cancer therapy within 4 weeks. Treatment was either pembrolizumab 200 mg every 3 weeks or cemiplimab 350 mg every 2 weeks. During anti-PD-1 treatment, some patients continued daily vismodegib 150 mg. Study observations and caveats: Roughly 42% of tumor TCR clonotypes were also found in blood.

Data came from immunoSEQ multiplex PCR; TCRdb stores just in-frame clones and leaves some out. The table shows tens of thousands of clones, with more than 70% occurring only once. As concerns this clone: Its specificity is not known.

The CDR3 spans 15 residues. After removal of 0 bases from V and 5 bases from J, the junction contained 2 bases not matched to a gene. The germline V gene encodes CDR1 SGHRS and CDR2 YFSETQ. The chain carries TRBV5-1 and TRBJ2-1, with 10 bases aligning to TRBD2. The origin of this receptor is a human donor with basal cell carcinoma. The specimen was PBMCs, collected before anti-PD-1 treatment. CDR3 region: CASSLGGLADNEQFF. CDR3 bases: TGCGCCAGCAGCTTGGGTGGACTAGCGGACAATGAGCAGTTCTTC.